These 18 T cell receptor beta chains were sequenced from one sample in a study of T cells in Graves' hyperthyroidism and ophthalmopathy. TCR beta CDR3 sequences were amplified from RNA transcripts. TCR CDR3 regions were first amplified by RT-PCR with HTBI primers. MiXCR was run by TCRdb on the multiplex PCR reads, yielding one entry per CDR3 protein. The data contain 350,000 to 400,000 distinct CDR3 sequences, more than 13% of them singletons. The sample consisted of blood. These receptors all come from a woman under 40 with Graves' hyperthyroidism.

The chain combines TRBV9 with TRBJ2-1; D is perhaps TRBD1 (6 bases). The CDR3 contains 14 residues. CDR1 is SGDLS, CDR2 YYNGEE, per germline. V was shortened by 3 bases and J by 2 bases, with 9 bases between the two germline ends. The CDR3, as DNA: TGTGCCAGCAGCGGTCGGGACACCTACAATGAGCAGTTCTTC. Translating gives CASSGRDTYNEQFF.

This clonotype was seen many times. The chain has TRBV24-1 and TRBJ2-1; 7 bases map to TRBD2. The CDR3 totals 16 residues. CDR1 is KGHDR, CDR2 SFDVKD, per germline. V shed 4 bases, J shed 7 bases, and the junction held 12 bases outside the gene matches. CDR3 region: CATSDLTLPAGNEQFF. The CDR3 bases are TGTGCCACCAGTGACCTAACTCTACCAGCGGGGAATGAGCAGTTCTTC.

The rearrangement uses TRBV9 and TRBJ2-4; 10 bases map to TRBD1. Germline CDR1 SGDLS, CDR2 YYNGEE. V lost 0 bases, J lost 8 bases, and 8 bases stayed unmatched. This CDR3 comprises 16 residues. CDR3 nucleotides: TGTGCCAGCAGCGTAGCCCCGACAGGGGGCAGGGACATTCAGTACTTC. This codes for CASSVAPTGGRDIQYF.

At least ten counts were recorded for this clonotype. V usage is TRBV3-1 and J usage is TRBJ2-3; 8 positions agree with TRBD1. The germline CDR1 and CDR2 sequences are LGHDT and YNNKEL (reference sequence). V lost 0 bases, J lost 3 bases, and 5 bases stayed unmatched. This CDR3 spans 16 amino acids. CDR3 DNA sequence: TGTGCCAGCAGCCAAGATCTCAGGGGGCAGACAGATACGCAGTATTTT. Translated: CASSQDLRGQTDTQYF.

The chain is built from TRBV10-3 and TRBJ1-6; D not resolved. The germline V gene encodes CDR1 ENHRY and CDR2 SYGVKD. This CDR3 comprises 13 residues. V was shortened by 7 bases and J by 6 bases, with 10 bases between the two germline ends. The CDR3 sequence is CAITSDPNSPLHF. DNA for the CDR3: TGTGCCATCACCTCGGATCCTAATTCACCCCTCCACTTT.

This clonotype appeared many times. The V and J genes are TRBV20-1 and TRBJ2-7; no firm D call. The germline V gene has CDR1 DFQATT and CDR2 SNEGSKA (reference sequence). The V end was cut by 0 bases, the J end by 2 bases, with 14 bases between. This CDR3 is 15 amino acids long. CDR3 sequence: CSARDPARNAYEQYF. The CDR3 DNA reads TGCAGTGCTAGAGATCCAGCTAGAAACGCCTACGAGCAGTACTTC.

The CDR3 DNA is TGTGCCAGCATCCAAACAGGGTGGGGAAACACCATATATTTT. Residues: CASIQTGWGNTIYF. The V and J genes are TRBV25-1 and TRBJ1-3; D is perhaps TRBD1 (6 bases). Germline loops: CDR1 MGHDK, CDR2 SYGVNS. V gave up 7 bases and J gave up 4 bases, with 14 bases separating them. This CDR3 is 14 amino acids long.

This clonotype was observed a few times. The CDR3 reads CASIRLAGGDTQYF. The CDR3 bases are TGTGCCAGCATCCGACTAGCGGGAGGAGATACGCAGTATTTT. The chain combines TRBV7-9 with TRBJ2-3, with 13 bases matching TRBD2. The CDR3 has 14 amino acids. V was pared by 7 bases and J by 5 bases, with 3 bases of the junction left unmatched. CDR1 and CDR2 from the germline V gene are SEHNR and FQNEAQ (reference sequence). The full variable domain, in which reference TRBV7-9 and TRBJ2-3 provide the parts outside the CDR3, is DTGVSQNPRHKITKRGQNVTFRCDPISEHNRLYWYRQTLGQGPEFLTYFQNEAQLEKSRLLSDRFSAERPKGSFSTLEIQRTEQGDSAMYLCASIRLAGGDTQYFGPGTRLTVL.

Remarks on this clonotype: This could be a read error, since a much larger clone is one nucleotide away. The chain couples TRBV6-1 to TRBJ2-5; no firm D call. The germline gives CDR1 MNHNS, CDR2 SASEGT. This CDR3 spans 15 amino acids. DNA of the CDR3: TGTGTCAGCAGTGAAGCTGGGGATGCGAAAGAGACCCAGTACTTC. This translates into CVSSEAGDAKETQYF.

The chain combines TRBV13 with TRBJ2-7; no clear D gene. There are 15 residues in the CDR3. Trimming left V 1 base short and J 0 bases short, with 10 bases between. CDR1 and CDR2 (germline): PRHDT, FYEKMQ (reference sequence). CDR3 residues: CASSLDRSRSYEQYF. The DNA for the CDR3 is TGTGCCAGCAGCTTAGATAGGTCGCGCTCCTACGAGCAGTACTTC.

The chain is built from TRBV6-1 and TRBJ2-7; either TRBD1 or TRBD2 may fit D (5 bases each). Deletions cut 7 bases from V and 2 bases from J, with 15 bases between. Per the germline V gene, CDR1 is MNHNS and CDR2 is SASEGT. CDR3 length equals 14 residues. The CDR3 region is CASTGTPGAYEQYF. The CDR3 DNA follows: TGTGCCAGCACCGGGACCCCCGGGGCCTACGAGCAGTACTTC.

A few counts support this clonotype. CDR3 sequence (DNA): TGTGCCAGCAGTGGCACTGGGGAGACCCAGTACTTC. As protein: CASSGTGETQYF. This rearrangement joins TRBV27 to TRBJ2-5; D is unclear. The germline V and J ends were trimmed by 5 bases and 5 bases, with 9 bases remaining between them. This CDR3 has 12 amino acids. Per germline, CDR1 MNHEY and CDR2 SMNVEV (reference sequence).

This clonotype has ten or more counts. This chain links TRBV5-1 with TRBJ1-4; no definite D call. The CDR3 consists of 18 residues. The V gene's germline CDR1 is SGHRS and CDR2 YFSETQ. Trimming cost V 0 bases and J 0 bases, with 15 bases left between them. CDR3 DNA sequence: TGCGCCAGCAGCTTGGCCGTAGGGCAGGCAGCAACTAATGAAAAACTGTTTTTT. It specifies CASSLAVGQAATNEKLFF. Combining the CDR3 with reference TRBV5-1 and TRBJ1-4 gives the whole variable domain KAGVTQTPRYLIKTRGQQVTLSCSPISGHRSVSWYQQTPGQGLQFLFEYFSETQRNKGNFPGRFSGRQFSNSRSEMNVSTLELGDSALYLCASSLAVGQAATNEKLFFGSGTQLSVL.

This clonotype was observed many times. As DNA, the CDR3 is TGTGCCAGCAGTTATCGCAGCTTGGAGGGCTATGGCTACACCTTC. It yields the protein CASSYRSLEGYGYTF. This chain joins TRBV6-5 and TRBJ1-2; D is unclear. Trimming took off 3 bases at V and 4 bases at J, with 15 bases between the two ends. The germline V gene has CDR1 MNHEY and CDR2 SVGAGI. The CDR3 totals 15 residues.

The chain has TRBV28 and TRBJ1-4, with a possible D match to TRBD1 (5 bases). Trimming stripped 3 bases from V and 4 bases from J, with 15 bases between. Germline assignment: CDR1 MDHEN and CDR2 SYDVKM. This CDR3 has 16 amino acids. CDR3 sequence (DNA): TGTGCCAGCAGTTTGGGGACGCTACCCCTTAATGAAAAACTGTTTTTT. Translation gives CASSLGTLPLNEKLFF.

As regards this clonotype: A read error is possible here, since a much larger clone lies one base away. CDR3 sequence: CVSSLVELAGGYEQYF. The CDR3 region has the DNA TGTGTCAGCAGTTTAGTCGAACTAGCGGGAGGCTACGAGCAGTACTTC. The rearrangement uses TRBV12-3 or TRBV12-4 and TRBJ2-7; 12 bases align to TRBD2. The CDR3 consists of 16 residues.

The J gene is TRBJ2-1, the V gene TRBV5-1; D gene unclear. Looked up from germline, CDR1 is SGHRS and CDR2 is YFSETQ. CDR3 length: 14 residues. V lost 0 bases to trimming and J lost 1 base, with 5 bases between them. CDR3 sequence reads: CASSLVESYNEQFF. CDR3 in DNA: TGCGCCAGCAGCTTGGTGGAGTCCTACAATGAGCAGTTCTTC.

This clonotype was counted many times. The chain carries TRBV20-1 and TRBJ1-1, with D maybe TRBD1 (5 bases). The V gene's germline CDR1 is DFQATT and CDR2 SNEGSKA (reference sequence). CDR3 size: 15 residues. Trimming took off 1 base at V and 1 base at J, with 13 bases between the two ends. The CDR3 nucleotides read TGCAGTGCTAGAGGTTTTTCGCAGGGGAACACTGAAGCTTTCTTT. This codes for CSARGFSQGNTEAFF.